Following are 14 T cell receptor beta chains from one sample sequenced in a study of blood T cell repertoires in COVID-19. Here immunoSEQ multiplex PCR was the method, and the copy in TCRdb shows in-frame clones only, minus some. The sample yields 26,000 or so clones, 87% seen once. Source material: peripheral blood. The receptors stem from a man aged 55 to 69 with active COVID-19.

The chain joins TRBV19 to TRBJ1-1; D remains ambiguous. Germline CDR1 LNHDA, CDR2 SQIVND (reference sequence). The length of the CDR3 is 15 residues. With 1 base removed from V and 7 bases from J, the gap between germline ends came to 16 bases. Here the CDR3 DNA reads TGTGCCAGTAGTATAGTTGCCCTCGGGAAAGGTGAAGCTTTCTTT. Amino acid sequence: CASSIVALGKGEAFF.

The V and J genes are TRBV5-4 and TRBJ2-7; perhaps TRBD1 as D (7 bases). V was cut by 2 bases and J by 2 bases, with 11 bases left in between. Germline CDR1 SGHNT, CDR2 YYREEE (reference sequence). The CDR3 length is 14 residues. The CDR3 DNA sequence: TGTGCCAGCAGCTTAGCAGGGGGGACCTACGAGCAGTACTTC. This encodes CASSLAGGTYEQYF.

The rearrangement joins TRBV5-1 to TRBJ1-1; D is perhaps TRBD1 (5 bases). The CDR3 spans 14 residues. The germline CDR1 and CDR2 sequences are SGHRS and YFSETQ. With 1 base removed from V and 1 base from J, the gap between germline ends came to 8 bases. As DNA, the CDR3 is TGCGCCAGCAGCTTGTATGGGGCGAACACTGAAGCTTTCTTT. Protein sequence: CASSLYGANTEAFF.

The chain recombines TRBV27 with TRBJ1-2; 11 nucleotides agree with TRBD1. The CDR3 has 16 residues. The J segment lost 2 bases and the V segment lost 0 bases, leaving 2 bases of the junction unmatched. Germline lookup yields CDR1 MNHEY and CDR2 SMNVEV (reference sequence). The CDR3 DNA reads TGTGCCAGCAGTTTATCCAGGACAGGGGGCAACTATGGCTACACCTTC. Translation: CASSLSRTGGNYGYTF.

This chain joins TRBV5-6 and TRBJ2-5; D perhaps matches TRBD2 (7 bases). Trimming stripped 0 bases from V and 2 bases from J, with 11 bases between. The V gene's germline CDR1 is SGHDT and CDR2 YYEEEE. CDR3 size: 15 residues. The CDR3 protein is CASSLAGGLQETQYF. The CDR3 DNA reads TGTGCCAGCAGCTTGGCGGGGGGCTTACAAGAGACCCAGTACTTC.

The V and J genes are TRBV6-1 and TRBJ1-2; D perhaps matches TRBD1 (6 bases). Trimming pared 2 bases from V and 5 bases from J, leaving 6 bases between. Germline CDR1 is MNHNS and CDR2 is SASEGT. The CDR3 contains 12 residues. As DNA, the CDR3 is TGTGCCAGCAGTGAAACAGGGTATGGCTACACCTTC. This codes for CASSETGYGYTF.

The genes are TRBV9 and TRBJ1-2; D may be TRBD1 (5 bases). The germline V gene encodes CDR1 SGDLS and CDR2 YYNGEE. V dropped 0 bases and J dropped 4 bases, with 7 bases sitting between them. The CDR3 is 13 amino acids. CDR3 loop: CASSVVDSYGYTF. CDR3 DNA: TGTGCCAGCAGCGTAGTAGACAGCTATGGCTACACCTTC.

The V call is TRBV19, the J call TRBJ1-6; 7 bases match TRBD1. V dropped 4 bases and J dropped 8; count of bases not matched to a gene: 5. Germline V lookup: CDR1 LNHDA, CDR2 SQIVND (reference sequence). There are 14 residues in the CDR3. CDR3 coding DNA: TGTGCCAGTAGTAACCGGGACAGAGATTCACCCCTCCACTTT. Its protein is CASSNRDRDSPLHF.

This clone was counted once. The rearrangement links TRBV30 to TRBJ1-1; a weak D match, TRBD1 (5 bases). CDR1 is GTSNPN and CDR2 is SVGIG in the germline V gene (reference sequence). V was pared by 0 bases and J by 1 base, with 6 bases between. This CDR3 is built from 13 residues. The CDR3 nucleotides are TGTGCCTGGAGTGTACAGGAGAACACTGAAGCTTTCTTT. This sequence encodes CAWSVQENTEAFF.

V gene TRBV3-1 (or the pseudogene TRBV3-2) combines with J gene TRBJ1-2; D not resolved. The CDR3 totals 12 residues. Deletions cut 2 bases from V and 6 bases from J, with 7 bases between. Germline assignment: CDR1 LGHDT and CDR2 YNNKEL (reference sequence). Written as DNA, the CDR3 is TGTGCCAGCAGCCAACGGGGAAATGGCTACACCTTC. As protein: CASSQRGNGYTF.

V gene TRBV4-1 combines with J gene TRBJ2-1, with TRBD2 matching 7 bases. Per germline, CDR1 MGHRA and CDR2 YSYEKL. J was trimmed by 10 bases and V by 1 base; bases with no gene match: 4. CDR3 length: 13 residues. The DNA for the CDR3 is TGCGCCAGCAGCCAAGCTTGGGACTACGAGCAGTTCTTC. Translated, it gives CASSQAWDYEQFF.

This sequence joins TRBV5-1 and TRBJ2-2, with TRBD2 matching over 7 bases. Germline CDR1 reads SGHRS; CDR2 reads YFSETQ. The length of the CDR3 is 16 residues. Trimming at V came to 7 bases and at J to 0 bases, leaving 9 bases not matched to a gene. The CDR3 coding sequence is TGCGCCAGCGGTCCGCGGGGGTACCCGAACACCGGGGAGCTGTTTTTT. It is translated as CASGPRGYPNTGELFF.

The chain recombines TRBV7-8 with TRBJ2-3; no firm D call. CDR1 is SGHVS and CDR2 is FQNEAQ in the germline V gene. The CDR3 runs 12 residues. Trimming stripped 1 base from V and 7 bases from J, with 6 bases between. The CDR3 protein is CASSLELNTQYF. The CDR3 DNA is TGTGCCAGCAGCTTAGAACTCAATACGCAGTATTTT.

CDR3 DNA: TGTGCCAGCAGCCCCGACTCTGCCTCCTACAATGAGCAGTTCTTC. Translation gives CASSPDSASYNEQFF. The chain links TRBV7-3 to TRBJ2-1; no definite D call. Deletions cut 5 bases from V and 0 bases from J, with 11 bases between. The CDR3 runs 15 residues. Germline V gives CDR1 SGHTA, CDR2 FQGTGA. Filled out from reference TRBV7-3 and TRBJ2-1, the complete variable domain reads GAGVSQTPSNKVTEKGKYVELRCDPISGHTALYWYRQSLGQGPEFLIYFQGTGAADDSGLPNDRFFAVRPEGSVSTLKIQRTERGDSAVYLCASSPDSASYNEQFFGPGTRLTVL.